This paragraph reports one TCR beta chain. The antigen remains unidentified. Assay: immunoSEQ multiplex PCR; the TCRdb copy retains only in-frame clones and omits some. The sample shows 140,000 to 150,000 clones, roughly 76% of them seen only once. This specimen comes from a study of cytotoxic CD8 clonotypes in ibrutinib-treated CLL. Study-wide findings and caveats: Against age-matched healthy donors, baseline clonality ran higher and tracked circulating CD8+ T-cell counts. Stable or contracted on treatment, public clonotypes were also uncommon.

This CDR3 spans 17 amino acids. Trimming removed 3 bases from V and 1 base from J; junction bases left unmatched: 9. Germline V CDR1 and CDR2: LNHDA, SQIVND (reference sequence). The J gene is TRBJ2-1, the V gene TRBV19; 7 nucleotides line up with TRBD1. The clonotype comes from a human donor with chronic lymphocytic leukemia. The input for sequencing was PBMCs, taken after 24 months of ibrutinib treatment. DNA for the CDR3: TGTGCCAGTAGTATGGGTTGGGGCAGGGGGTCCTACAATGAGCAGTTCTTC. Translation: CASSMGWGRGSYNEQFF.